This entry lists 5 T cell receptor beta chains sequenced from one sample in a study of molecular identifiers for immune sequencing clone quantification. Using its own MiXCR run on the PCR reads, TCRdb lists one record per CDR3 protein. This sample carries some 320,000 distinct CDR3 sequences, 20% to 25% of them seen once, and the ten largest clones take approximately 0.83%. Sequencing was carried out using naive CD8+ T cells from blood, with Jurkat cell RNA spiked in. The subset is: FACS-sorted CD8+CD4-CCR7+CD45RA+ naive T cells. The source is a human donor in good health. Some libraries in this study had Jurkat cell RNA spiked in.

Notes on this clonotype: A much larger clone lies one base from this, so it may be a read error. The CDR3 protein is CASGPFGGYEQCF. The DNA of the CDR3 is TGTGCCAGCGGTCCCTTTGGGGGCTACGAGCAGTGCTTC. The chain is built from TRBV6-2 or TRBV6-3 and TRBJ2-7; tentative D call: TRBD1 (6 bases). CDR3 length equals 13 residues. Germline CDR1 and CDR2: MNHEY and SVGEGT.

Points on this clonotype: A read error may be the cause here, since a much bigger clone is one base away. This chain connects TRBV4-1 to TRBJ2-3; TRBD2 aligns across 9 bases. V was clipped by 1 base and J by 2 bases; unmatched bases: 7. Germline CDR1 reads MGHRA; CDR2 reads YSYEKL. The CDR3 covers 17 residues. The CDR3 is CASSQGAGGQITDTQYF. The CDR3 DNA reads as TGCGCCAGCAGCCAAGGAGCGGGAGGCCAAATCACAGATACGCAGTATTTT.

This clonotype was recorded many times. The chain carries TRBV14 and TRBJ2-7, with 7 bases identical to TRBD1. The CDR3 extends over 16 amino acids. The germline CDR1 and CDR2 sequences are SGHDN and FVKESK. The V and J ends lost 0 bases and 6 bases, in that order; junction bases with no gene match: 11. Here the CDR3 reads CASSQDWSGGPPEQYF. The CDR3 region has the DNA TGTGCCAGCAGCCAAGATTGGTCAGGGGGTCCTCCCGAGCAGTACTTC.

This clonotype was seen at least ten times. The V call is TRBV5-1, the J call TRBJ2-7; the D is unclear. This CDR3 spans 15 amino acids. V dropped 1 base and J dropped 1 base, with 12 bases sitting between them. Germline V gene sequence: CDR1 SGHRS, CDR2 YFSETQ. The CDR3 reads CASSLTWVGSYEQYF. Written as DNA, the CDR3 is TGCGCCAGCAGCTTGACGTGGGTGGGGTCCTACGAGCAGTACTTC.

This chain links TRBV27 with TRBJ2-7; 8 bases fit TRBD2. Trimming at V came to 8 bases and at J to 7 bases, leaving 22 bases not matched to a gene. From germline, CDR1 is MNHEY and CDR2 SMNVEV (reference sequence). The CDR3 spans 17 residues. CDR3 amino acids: CASGITSAGGPRSEQYF. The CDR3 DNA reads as TGTGCCAGCGGTATAACGTCGGCGGGAGGTCCCCGCAGTGAGCAGTACTTC.